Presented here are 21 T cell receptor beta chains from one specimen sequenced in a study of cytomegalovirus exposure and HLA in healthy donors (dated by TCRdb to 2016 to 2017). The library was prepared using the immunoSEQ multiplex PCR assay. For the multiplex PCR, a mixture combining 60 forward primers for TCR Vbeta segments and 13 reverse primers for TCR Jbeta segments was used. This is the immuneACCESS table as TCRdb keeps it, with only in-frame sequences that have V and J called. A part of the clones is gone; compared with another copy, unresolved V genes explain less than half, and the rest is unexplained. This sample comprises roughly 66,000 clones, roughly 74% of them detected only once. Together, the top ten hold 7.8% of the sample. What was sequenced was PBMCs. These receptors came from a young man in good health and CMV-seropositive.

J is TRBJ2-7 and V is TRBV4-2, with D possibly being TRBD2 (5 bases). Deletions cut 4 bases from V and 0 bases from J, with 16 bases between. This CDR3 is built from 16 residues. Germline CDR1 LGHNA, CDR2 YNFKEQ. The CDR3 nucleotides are TGTGCCAGCAGCCCGCCGCTGACTGACTACTCCTACGAGCAGTACTTC. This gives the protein CASSPPLTDYSYEQYF.

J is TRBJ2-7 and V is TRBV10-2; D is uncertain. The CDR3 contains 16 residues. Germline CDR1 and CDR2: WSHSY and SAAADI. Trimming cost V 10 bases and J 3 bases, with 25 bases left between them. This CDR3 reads CATQSLPERDFYEQYF. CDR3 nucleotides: TGCGCCACCCAATCTCTCCCGGAGCGTGACTTCTACGAGCAGTACTTC.

The DNA of the CDR3 is TGTGCCAGCAGCACACGACAGGGGTATGGCTACACCTTC. As protein: CASSTRQGYGYTF. The rearrangement joins TRBV7-9 to TRBJ1-2; 8 bases line up with TRBD1. V was clipped by 5 bases and J by 5 bases; unmatched bases: 4. Germline CDR1 is SEHNR and CDR2 is FQNEAQ (reference sequence). This CDR3 comprises 13 residues.

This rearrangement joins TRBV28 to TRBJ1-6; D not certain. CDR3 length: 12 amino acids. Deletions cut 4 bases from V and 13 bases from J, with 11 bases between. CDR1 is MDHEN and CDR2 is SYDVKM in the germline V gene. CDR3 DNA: TGTGCCAGCAGTTCGACCGGGAAGCCCCTCCACTTT. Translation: CASSSTGKPLHF.

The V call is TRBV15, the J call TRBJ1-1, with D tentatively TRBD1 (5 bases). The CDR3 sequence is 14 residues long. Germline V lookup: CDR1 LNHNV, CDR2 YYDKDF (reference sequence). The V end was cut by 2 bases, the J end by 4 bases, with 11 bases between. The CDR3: CATSRTRGGTEAFF. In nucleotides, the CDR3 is TGTGCCACCAGCAGAACTCGGGGGGGCACTGAAGCTTTCTTT.

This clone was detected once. The CDR3 loop is CASSRAGAPDTQYF. The CDR3 DNA is TGCGCCAGCAGTAGGGCGGGAGCCCCAGATACGCAGTATTTT. The V call is TRBV5-1, the J call TRBJ2-3; TRBD2 aligns across 7 bases. The V segment lost 5 bases and the J segment 4 bases; nucleotides outside the gene matches: 7. Germline assignment: CDR1 SGHRS and CDR2 YFSETQ. The CDR3 contains 14 residues.

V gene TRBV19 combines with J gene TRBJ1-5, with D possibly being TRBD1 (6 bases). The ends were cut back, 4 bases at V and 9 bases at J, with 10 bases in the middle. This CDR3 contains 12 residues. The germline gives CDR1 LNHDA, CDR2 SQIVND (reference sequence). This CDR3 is CASSRIRGPQHF. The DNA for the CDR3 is TGTGCCAGTAGTAGGATCAGGGGGCCCCAGCATTTT.

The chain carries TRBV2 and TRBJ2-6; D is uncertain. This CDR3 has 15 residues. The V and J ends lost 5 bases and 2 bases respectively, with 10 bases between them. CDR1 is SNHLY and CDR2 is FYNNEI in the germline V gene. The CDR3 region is CASSSSVTGANVLTF. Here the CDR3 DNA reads TGTGCCAGCAGTTCGAGTGTAACTGGGGCCAACGTCCTGACTTTC.

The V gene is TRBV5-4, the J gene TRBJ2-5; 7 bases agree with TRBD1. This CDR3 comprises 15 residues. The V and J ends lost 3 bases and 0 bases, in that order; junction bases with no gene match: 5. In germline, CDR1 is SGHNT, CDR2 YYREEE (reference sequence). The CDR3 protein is CASSSKTGHQETQYF. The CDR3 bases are TGTGCCAGCAGCTCAAAGACAGGGCACCAAGAGACCCAGTACTTC.

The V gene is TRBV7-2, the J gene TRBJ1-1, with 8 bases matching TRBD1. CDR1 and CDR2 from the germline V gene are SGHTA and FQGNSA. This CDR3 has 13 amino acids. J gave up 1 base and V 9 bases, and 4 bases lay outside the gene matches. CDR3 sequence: CASDRGSNTEAFF. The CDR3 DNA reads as TGTGCCAGTGACAGGGGTTCGAACACTGAAGCTTTCTTT.

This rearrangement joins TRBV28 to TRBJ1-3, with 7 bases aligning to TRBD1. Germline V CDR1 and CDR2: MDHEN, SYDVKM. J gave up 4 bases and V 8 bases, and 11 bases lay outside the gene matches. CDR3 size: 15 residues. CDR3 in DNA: TGTGCCAGCGTCCTGCAGGGGGGCGGGGGAAACACCATATATTTT. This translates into CASVLQGGGGNTIYF.

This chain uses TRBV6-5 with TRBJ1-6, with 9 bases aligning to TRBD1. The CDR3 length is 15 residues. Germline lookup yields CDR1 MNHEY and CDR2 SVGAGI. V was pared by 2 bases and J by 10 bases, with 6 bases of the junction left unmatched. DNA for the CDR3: TGTGCCAGCAGTTACACAGGGGGCAAGGGATCACCCCTCCACTTT. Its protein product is CASSYTGGKGSPLHF.

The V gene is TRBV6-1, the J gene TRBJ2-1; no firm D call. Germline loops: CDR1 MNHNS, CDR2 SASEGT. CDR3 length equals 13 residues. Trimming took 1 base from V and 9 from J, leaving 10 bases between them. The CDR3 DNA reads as TGTGCCAGCAGTGAAGTCCGCAGCGCTGAGCAGTTCTTC. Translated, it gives CASSEVRSAEQFF.

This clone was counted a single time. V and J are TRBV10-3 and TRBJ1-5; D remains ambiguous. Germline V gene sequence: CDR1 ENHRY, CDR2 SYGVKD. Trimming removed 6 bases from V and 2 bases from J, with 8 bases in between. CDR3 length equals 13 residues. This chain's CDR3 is CAIRDGGNQPQHF. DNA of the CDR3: TGTGCCATCAGAGACGGGGGCAATCAGCCCCAGCATTTT.

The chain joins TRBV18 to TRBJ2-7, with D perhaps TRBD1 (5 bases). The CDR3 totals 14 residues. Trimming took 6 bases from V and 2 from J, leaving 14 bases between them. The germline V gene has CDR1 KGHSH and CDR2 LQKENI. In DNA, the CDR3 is TGTGCCAGCTCCCCGACAGCAGATCCCTACGAGCAGTACTTC. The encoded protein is CASSPTADPYEQYF.

The CDR3 protein is CASSLARGRNEQFF. CDR3 DNA sequence: TGTGCCAGCAGCTTAGCGAGAGGCCGGAATGAGCAGTTCTTC. This chain joins TRBV7-2 and TRBJ2-1; D not certain. V lost 0 bases to trimming and J lost 7 bases, with 10 bases between them. Germline lookup yields CDR1 SGHTA and CDR2 FQGNSA. The CDR3 spans 14 residues. The full variable domain, completed using reference TRBV7-2 and TRBJ2-1, is GAGVSQSPSNKVTEKGKDVELRCDPISGHTALYWYRQSLGQGLEFLIYFQGNSAPDKSGLPSDRFSAERTGGSVSTLTIQRTQQEDSAVYLCASSLARGRNEQFFGPGTRLTVL.

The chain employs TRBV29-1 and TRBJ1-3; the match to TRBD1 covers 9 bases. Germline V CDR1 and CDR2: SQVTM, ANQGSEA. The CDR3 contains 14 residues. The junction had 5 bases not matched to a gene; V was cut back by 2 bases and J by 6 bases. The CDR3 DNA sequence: TGCAGCGTTGAATTGGGGACAGGGCTAAACACCATATATTTT. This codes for CSVELGTGLNTIYF.

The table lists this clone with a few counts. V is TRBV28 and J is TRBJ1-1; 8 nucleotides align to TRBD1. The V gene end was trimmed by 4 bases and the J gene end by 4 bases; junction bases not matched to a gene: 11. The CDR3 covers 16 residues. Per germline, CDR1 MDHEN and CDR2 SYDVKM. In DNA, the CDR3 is TGTGCCAGCAGTTCCCTCGGACAGGGAGGGGGCACTGAAGCTTTCTTT. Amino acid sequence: CASSSLGQGGGTEAFF.

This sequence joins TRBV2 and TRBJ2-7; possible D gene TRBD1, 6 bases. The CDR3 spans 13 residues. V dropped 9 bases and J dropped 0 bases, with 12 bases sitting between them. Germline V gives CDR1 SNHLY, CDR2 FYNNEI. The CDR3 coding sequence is TGTGCCAGTCGGAGGACAGTCTCCTACGAGCAGTACTTC. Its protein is CASRRTVSYEQYF.

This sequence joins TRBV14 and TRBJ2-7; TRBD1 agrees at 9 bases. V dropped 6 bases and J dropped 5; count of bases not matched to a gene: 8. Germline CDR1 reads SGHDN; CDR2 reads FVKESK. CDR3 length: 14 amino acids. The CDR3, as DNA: TGTGCCAGCAGTCGGCTGGGGACAGGGAACGAGCAGTACTTC. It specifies CASSRLGTGNEQYF.

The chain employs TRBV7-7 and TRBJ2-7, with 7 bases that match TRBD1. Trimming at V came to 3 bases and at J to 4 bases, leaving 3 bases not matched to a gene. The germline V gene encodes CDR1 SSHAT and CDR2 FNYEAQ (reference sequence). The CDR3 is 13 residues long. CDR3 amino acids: CASSLGQRYEQYF. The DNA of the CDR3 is TGTGCCAGCAGCTTGGGACAGAGATACGAGCAGTACTTC.